What follows are 18 T cell receptor beta chains derived from one specimen sequenced in a study of identical twins. TCRdb reprocessed the 5' RACE reads with MiXCR, giving one entry per CDR3 protein. Of 200,000 to 250,000 distinct CDR3 sequences listed, about 13% are singletons. These same records also appear under a second study, on yellow fever vaccine responses in identical twins.

Sequencing used memory (CD45RO+) T cells sorted from blood. Source of these receptors: a woman aged 18-29 years in good health.

This clonotype was counted a few times. The chain employs TRBV10-1 and TRBJ1-1; 8 positions match TRBD1. The CDR3 runs 12 residues. Germline V gene data show CDR1 as WNHNN and CDR2 as SYGVQD (reference sequence). Trimming took 6 bases from V and 7 from J; bases not matched to a gene: 4. Written as DNA, the CDR3 is TGCGCCAGCAGAGGACAGGGTGTTGAAGCTTTCTTT. It specifies CASRGQGVEAFF.

The chain employs TRBV7-8 and TRBJ2-7; 10 bases are a match to TRBD2. V lost 9 bases to trimming and J lost 7 bases; unmatched junction nucleotides: 9. The CDR3 sequence is 13 residues long. Germline V gene data show CDR1 as SGHVS and CDR2 as FQNEAQ. DNA for the CDR3: TGTGCCAGTAAGCGGAGCGGGGGGGCGGAGCAGTACTTC. It translates to CASKRSGGAEQYF.

In its sample, this clonotype was seen a few times. The chain is built from TRBV4-3 and TRBJ2-3; 8 bases map to TRBD1. V trimming: 0 bases; J trimming: 4 bases; junction bases outside the gene matches: 9. The CDR3 loop spans 17 amino acids. The germline gives CDR1 LGHNA, CDR2 YSLEER. CDR3 coding DNA: TGCGCCAGCAGCCAAGATGGGGGACTGGACAGGGCAGATACGCAGTATTTT. This gives the protein CASSQDGGLDRADTQYF.

The gene calls are TRBV6-2 or TRBV6-3 and TRBJ2-2; D call uncertain. V lost 2 bases, J lost 6 bases, and 7 bases lay in between. The CDR3 has 13 amino acids. In germline, CDR1 is MNHEY, CDR2 SVGEGT. CDR3 nucleotide sequence: TGTGCCAGCAGTTACGCATCGCCCGGGGAGCTGTTTTTT. Residues: CASSYASPGELFF.

This clonotype occurred a few times. The chain employs TRBV11-1 and TRBJ2-1; TRBD2 is a possible D gene (5 bases). V shed 5 bases and J shed 1 base, with 15 bases lying between them. Germline-derived CDR1 and CDR2 are SGHAT and FQDESV (reference sequence). The length of the CDR3 is 16 residues. The CDR3 loop is CASSHEGVGSYNEQFF. The CDR3 DNA sequence: TGTGCCAGCAGCCACGAGGGAGTGGGTTCCTACAATGAGCAGTTCTTC.

The table lists this clonotype with a few counts. The chain has TRBV29-1 and TRBJ2-1; D not certain. Germline CDR1 reads SQVTM; CDR2 reads ANQGSEA. The CDR3 loop spans 12 amino acids. V lost 2 bases and J 4 bases, leaving 6 bases between the germline ends. The DNA for the CDR3 is TGCAGCGTTGAAATACGGTACAATGAGCAGTTCTTC. Translation: CSVEIRYNEQFF.

This clonotype was found a few times. V usage is TRBV7-2 and J usage is TRBJ2-3; the match to TRBD2 covers 8 bases. CDR1 SGHTA and CDR2 FQGNSA come from the germline V gene. The CDR3 consists of 17 residues. After removal of 2 bases from V and 4 bases from J, the junction contained 11 bases not matched to a gene. CDR3 in DNA: TGTGCCAGCAGCTTACCCTCCCCCGGGACTAGATCAGATACGCAGTATTTT. Protein sequence: CASSLPSPGTRSDTQYF.

This clonotype was counted a few times. V usage is TRBV29-1 and J usage is TRBJ2-5; tentative D call: TRBD1 (6 bases). The V gene's germline CDR1 is SQVTM and CDR2 ANQGSEA. The V end was cut by 3 bases, the J end by 2 bases, with 10 bases between. The CDR3 length is 13 residues. The chain's CDR3 is CSVDPGVQETQYF. The CDR3 DNA follows: TGCAGCGTTGATCCAGGGGTACAAGAGACCCAGTACTTC.

The chain joins TRBV5-5 to TRBJ2-6; a weak D match, TRBD2 (6 bases). Trimming took off 1 base at V and 2 bases at J, with 13 bases between the two ends. Germline CDR1 and CDR2: SGHKS and YYEKEE (reference sequence). The CDR3 extends over 17 amino acids. CDR3 coding DNA: TGTGCCAGCAGCTTGTTGGGGGGATTGACTGGGGCCAACGTCCTGACTTTC. Its translation is CASSLLGGLTGANVLTF.

This clonotype occurred a few times. The chain is built from TRBV7-9 and TRBJ1-2, with D maybe TRBD1 (5 bases). The CDR3 loop spans 13 amino acids. Trimming removed 3 bases at V and 7 bases at J, with 12 bases between. The V gene's germline CDR1 is SEHNR and CDR2 FQNEAQ (reference sequence). This CDR3 reads CASSFPERGGYTF. Here the CDR3 DNA reads TGTGCCAGCAGCTTCCCTGAGAGGGGTGGCTACACCTTC.

This clonotype was recorded many times. J is TRBJ2-1 and V is TRBV29-1, with 9 bases matching TRBD2. The V and J ends lost 5 bases and 0 bases, in that order; junction bases with no gene match: 5. Per the germline V gene, CDR1 is SQVTM and CDR2 is ANQGSEA. The CDR3 is 15 residues long. In nucleotides, the CDR3 is TGCAGCGTTAGGGTAGCGGGGGCCTCCTACAATGAGCAGTTCTTC. Its translation: CSVRVAGASYNEQFF.

This clonotype was observed a few times. One junction end disagrees with the germline gene, perhaps due to a read error. This chain connects TRBV9 to TRBJ2-2; the match to TRBD2 covers 7 bases. This CDR3 has 16 amino acids. Germline V CDR1 and CDR2: SGDLS, YYNGEE. The CDR3 spells CASSVNLAVHTGELFF. The CDR3 nucleotides are TGTGCCAGTAGCGTAAATCTAGCGGTCCACACCGGGGAGCTGTTTTTT.

V usage is TRBV28 and J usage is TRBJ2-7; no firm D call. The CDR3 has 13 residues. Trimming took off 1 base at V and 2 bases at J, with 6 bases between the two ends. Germline V gene data show CDR1 as MDHEN and CDR2 as SYDVKM. CDR3: CASSLFRAYEQYF. Written as DNA, the CDR3 is TGTGCCAGCAGTTTATTTCGGGCCTACGAGCAGTACTTC.

Ten or more counts support this clonotype. CDR3 in amino acids: CSAREGGIPTDTQYF. DNA of the CDR3: TGCAGTGCTAGAGAGGGCGGGATCCCCACAGATACGCAGTATTTT. This chain joins TRBV20-1 and TRBJ2-3; TRBD2 is a possible D gene (6 bases). Germline CDR1 DFQATT, CDR2 SNEGSKA (reference sequence). Trimming stripped 0 bases from V and 2 bases from J, with 12 bases between. The CDR3 runs to 15 residues.

There are a few counts of this clonotype. J is TRBJ2-1 and V is TRBV20-1, with 8 bases fitting TRBD2. Germline V gene data show CDR1 as DFQATT and CDR2 as SNEGSKA (reference sequence). J lost 0 bases, V lost 6 bases, and 16 bases had no gene match. CDR3 length equals 18 residues. CDR3 bases: TGCAGTGCGAGAAACCGGGGGGGCCAGTGGTCCTCCTACAATGAGCAGTTCTTC. Its protein product is CSARNRGGQWSSYNEQFF.

This clonotype was picked up a small number of times. The chain has TRBV27 and TRBJ2-1; the D gene is possibly TRBD2 (6 bases). This CDR3 has 13 amino acids. Germline V gene data show CDR1 as MNHEY and CDR2 as SMNVEV (reference sequence). V was trimmed by 7 bases and J by 4 bases, leaving 11 bases between them. This chain's CDR3 is CASTKTSYNEQFF. DNA of the CDR3: TGTGCCAGCACCAAGACTAGTTACAATGAGCAGTTCTTC.

V usage is TRBV5-1 and J usage is TRBJ1-4, with a tentative D call TRBD1 (5 bases). Per the germline V gene, CDR1 is SGHRS and CDR2 is YFSETQ. The CDR3 has 14 amino acids. Trimming pared 3 bases from V and 5 bases from J, leaving 11 bases between. The CDR3 is CASSSRDGNEKLFF. The CDR3, as DNA: TGCGCCAGCAGCTCCAGGGACGGGAATGAAAAACTGTTTTTT.

In its sample, this clonotype was seen a few times. The gene calls are TRBV19 and TRBJ2-3, with a weak D call TRBD1 (6 bases). CDR3 size: 13 residues. V lost 3 bases, J lost 6 bases, and 10 bases lay in between. Germline V CDR1 and CDR2: LNHDA, SQIVND (reference sequence). The chain's CDR3 is CASSMTRGDTQYF. The DNA of the CDR3 is TGTGCCAGTAGTATGACCAGGGGTGATACGCAGTATTTT.